These 7 T cell receptor beta chains were all obtained from the same sample, sequenced in a study of T cell repertoires in cytomegalovirus infection. Each CDR3 protein is one row after TCRdb ran MiXCR on the reads. The sample records about 490,000 distinct CDR3 sequences, 26% being singletons. Sequences were obtained from PBMCs. These TCRs come from a human donor in good health (CMV status not recorded). Some clones in this sample may be carry-over from other donors' samples.

The chain uses TRBV9 and TRBJ1-1, with no clear D. Between the trimmed V and J ends, which lost 3 bases and 7 bases, there was a span of 10 bases. Germline assignment: CDR1 SGDLS and CDR2 YYNGEE. CDR3 length: 12 residues. DNA of the CDR3: TGTGCCAGCAGCGAGGAGCTCGGTGAAGCTTTCTTT. This gives the protein CASSEELGEAFF.

The chain links TRBV5-6 to TRBJ2-7, with TRBD2 matching 7 bases. The CDR3 has 16 residues. Germline V gives CDR1 SGHDT, CDR2 YYEEEE. V trimming: 0 bases; J trimming: 0 bases; junction bases outside the gene matches: 6. CDR3 in DNA: TGTGCCAGCAGCTTGGTAGTGTCTAGCGGCTCCTACGAGCAGTACTTC. Translated: CASSLVVSSGSYEQYF.

This chain uses TRBV24-1 with TRBJ2-5; D remains unclear. The germline CDR1 and CDR2 sequences are KGHDR and SFDVKD. V lost 3 bases to trimming and J lost 5 bases, with 15 bases between them. This CDR3 is 15 amino acids long. The CDR3 bases are TGTGCCACCAGTGATCCGGGTTCAGACGGGGAGACCCAGTACTTC. Translation: CATSDPGSDGETQYF.

Ten or more counts support this clonotype. The chain uses TRBV7-2 and TRBJ1-6; no clear D gene. Germline values: CDR1 SGHTA, CDR2 FQGNSA. The CDR3 is made up of 12 amino acids. V lost 0 bases and J lost 10, with 4 bases in between. The CDR3 here is CASSLASSPLHF. Written as DNA, the CDR3 is TGTGCCAGCAGCTTAGCGTCCTCACCCCTCCACTTT.

The rearrangement uses TRBV4-3 and TRBJ2-1; no clear D gene. The CDR3 contains 14 residues. CDR1 LGHNA and CDR2 YSLEER come from the germline V gene. The ends were cut back, 0 bases at V and 10 bases at J, with 13 bases in the middle. CDR3 loop: CASSQDQVGLEQFF. CDR3 in DNA: TGCGCCAGCAGCCAAGATCAGGTCGGGCTGGAGCAGTTCTTC.

The rearrangement uses TRBV6-1 and TRBJ1-1; no clear D. Trimming removed 5 bases at V and 6 bases at J, with 19 bases between. The CDR3 covers 15 residues. The V gene's germline CDR1 is MNHNS and CDR2 SASEGT. CDR3 nucleotide sequence: TGTGCCAGCAGTCCCTGGGGAGGAGGGCTTCCTGAAGCTTTCTTT. Its translation is CASSPWGGGLPEAFF.

This clonotype was picked up many times. The rearrangement uses TRBV28 and TRBJ2-7, with 9 bases fitting TRBD1. Looked up from germline, CDR1 is MDHEN and CDR2 is SYDVKM. CDR3 length equals 14 residues. J was trimmed by 2 bases and V by 4 bases; bases with no gene match: 3. The CDR3 protein is CASSSGQGPYEQYF. Written as DNA, the CDR3 is TGTGCCAGCAGTTCGGGACAGGGACCCTACGAGCAGTACTTC.